The sequence of this TCR beta chain was determined in a study of shared clonotypes between healthy human individuals. Across the study: A few men and a couple of women, aged 18 to 49, were donors. Study findings and constraints: Non-shared clonotypes had lower generation probabilities than clonotypes shared by all four sorted-subset donors.

Comments on this clone: As yet, its antigen is unknown.

Repertoires were generated with immunoSEQ multiplex PCR, while TCRdb's copy carries only in-frame clones and drops some. This sample has 980,000 or so clones, with approximately 80% found just once. Donors, without exception, were Caucasian adults residing in Nashville, Tennessee. This sequence originates from a young man in good health. Sequenced: memory CD4+ T cells sorted from blood. This sample's subset: CD45RA-negative fraction.

As DNA, the CDR3 is TGCGCCAGCAGCCTTCAGCGGTACAATGAGCAGTTCTTC. It yields the protein CASSLQRYNEQFF. The rearrangement links TRBV4-3 to TRBJ2-1; tentative D call: TRBD2 (5 bases). Germline V gene data show CDR1 as LGHNA and CDR2 as YSLEER. The CDR3 extends over 13 amino acids. Deletions cut 4 bases from V and 4 bases from J, with 8 bases between.